This T cell receptor (beta chain) originates from a study of cytomegalovirus exposure and HLA in healthy donors. Study results and limitations: Productive status was seen about 90% or about 30% of the time for most TCR beta V segments in an earlier analysis.

Details on this clone: Its target is not known.

Between the trimmed V and J ends, which lost 5 bases and 4 bases, there was a span of 12 bases. This CDR3 contains 13 residues. CDR1 SGHTA and CDR2 FQGNSA come from the germline V gene. In the PCR, 60 Vbeta and 13 Jbeta primers were used. Measured with immunoSEQ multiplex PCR; TCRdb has only the in-frame clones, and not every one. In total, the table holds just under 65,000 clones. The specimen sequenced was PBMCs. The sequence was collected from a boy aged 10-17 years in good health and CMV-seronegative. This chain connects TRBV7-2 to TRBJ2-7; the D gene is possibly TRBD1 (5 bases). CDR3 sequence reads: CASSVTRAYEQYF. The CDR3 bases are TGTGCCAGCAGCGTAACCAGGGCGTACGAGCAGTACTTC.